This TCR beta chain was profiled in a study of cytomegalovirus exposure and HLA in healthy donors. About this clone itself: What it binds is unknown.

V dropped 10 bases and J dropped 2 bases, with 21 bases sitting between them. Germline V gene data show CDR1 as SGHNT and CDR2 as YENEEA. This CDR3 has 15 residues. The PCR made use of 60 Vbeta and 13 Jbeta primers. Only in-frame clones appear in the TCRdb table, and some are missing; sequencing was by immunoSEQ multiplex PCR. Of 170,000 or so clones in the sample, roughly four fifths were seen once. General study points: V- and J-gene trimming in TCR beta was tied to a missense DCLRE1C variant by an analysis performed later. In a later analysis, CMV-associated beta chains were mostly HLA-associated, it appeared. The productive fraction for most TCR beta V segments was about 90% or about 30% in an earlier analysis.

The specimen was PBMCs. The chain is built from TRBV11-3 and TRBJ2-7, with a possible D match to TRBD2 (6 bases). The receptor's source is a girl aged 10 to 17 in good health and CMV-seropositive. CDR3 in amino acids: CATTPDGGHPYEQYF. The CDR3 bases are TGTGCCACCACTCCGGACGGGGGTCACCCCTACGAGCAGTACTTC.